This T cell receptor (beta chain) was identified in a study of identical twins. This clonotype was recorded a few times. Its antigen is unknown. One entry per CDR3 protein results from TCRdb running MiXCR on the 5' RACE reads. The sample yields roughly 250,000 distinct CDR3 sequences, about 14% seen once. V lost 0 bases and J lost 4; bases outside the gene matches: 7. Germline lookup yields CDR1 WNHNN and CDR2 SYGVQD (reference sequence). The CDR3 length is 17 residues. Notes on the study in general: Without tracking the same donors, conclusions rested on cross-sectional statistical analysis. Twins shared beta out-of-frame sequences in excess, but this excess was weaker. Modelling approaches yielded underestimates of out-of-frame TCR alpha sharing between monozygotic twins.

The sample was memory (CD45RO+) T cells sorted from blood. The chain is built from TRBV10-1 and TRBJ2-3; 10 nucleotides agree with TRBD2. The sequence was obtained from a woman younger than 35 in good health. The CDR3 region is CASSESSSSGGADTQYF. Written as DNA, the CDR3 is TGCGCCAGCAGTGAGTCGAGTTCCAGCGGGGGGGCAGATACGCAGTATTTT.